The present entry profiles one T cell receptor beta chain with its context. These data belong to a study of blood T cell repertoires in COVID-19. Whole-study context: The United States, Italy and Spain provided the acute and convalescent COVID-19 samples. Sources were T cells, B-cell-depleted T cells, or PBMCs; the material itself was cDNA or gDNA.

In the original analysis: The assay estimated nucleated cells by amplifying reference gene primers. Sequenced by immunoSEQ multiplex PCR; TCRdb stores in-frame clones only, minus some. V, J and clone size were drawn from that table, and D and trimming were deduced from the DNA. The sample contains 120,000 or so clones, over 75% of which appear only once. The V end lost 8 bases, the J end lost 2 bases, and 12 bases lay between the germline ends. The CDR3 extends over 13 amino acids. The germline V gene has CDR1 ENHRY and CDR2 SYGVKD. The clonotype originates from a woman older than 75 with acute or convalescent COVID-19. Sequenced: peripheral blood. This rearrangement joins TRBV10-3 to TRBJ1-2; D gene uncertain. This CDR3 reads CAISEQQNYGYTF. The CDR3 nucleotides are TGTGCCATCTCCGAACAGCAAAACTATGGCTACACCTTC.